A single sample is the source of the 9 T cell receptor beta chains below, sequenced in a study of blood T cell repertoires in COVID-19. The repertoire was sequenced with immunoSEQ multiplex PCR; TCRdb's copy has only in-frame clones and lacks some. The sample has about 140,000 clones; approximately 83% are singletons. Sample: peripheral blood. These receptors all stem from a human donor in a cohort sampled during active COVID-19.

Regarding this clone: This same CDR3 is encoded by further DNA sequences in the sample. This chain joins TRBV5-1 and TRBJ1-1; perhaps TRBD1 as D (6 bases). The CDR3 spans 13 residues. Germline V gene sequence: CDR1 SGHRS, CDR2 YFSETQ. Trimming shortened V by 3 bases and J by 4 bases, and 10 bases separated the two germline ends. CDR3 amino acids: CASSYRGGTEAFF. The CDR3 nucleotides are TGCGCCAGCAGCTATAGGGGGGGCACTGAAGCTTTCTTT.

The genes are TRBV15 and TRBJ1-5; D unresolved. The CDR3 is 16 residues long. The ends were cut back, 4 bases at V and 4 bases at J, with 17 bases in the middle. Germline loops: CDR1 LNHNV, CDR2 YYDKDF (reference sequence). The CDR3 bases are TGTGCCACCAGCATAAAACCGGGCCGGAGGAATCAGCCCCAGCATTTT. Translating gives CATSIKPGRRNQPQHF.

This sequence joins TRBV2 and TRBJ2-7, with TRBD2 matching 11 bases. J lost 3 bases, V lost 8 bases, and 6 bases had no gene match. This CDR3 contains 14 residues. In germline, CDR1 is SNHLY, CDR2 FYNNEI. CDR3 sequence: CASRKTSGGYEQYF. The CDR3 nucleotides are TGTGCCAGCCGGAAAACTAGCGGGGGCTACGAGCAGTACTTC.

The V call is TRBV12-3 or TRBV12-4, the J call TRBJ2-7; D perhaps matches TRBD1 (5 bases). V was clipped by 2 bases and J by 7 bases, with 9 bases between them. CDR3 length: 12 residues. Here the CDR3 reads CASSLSGREQYF. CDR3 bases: TGTGCCAGCAGTTTATCAGGGCGGGAGCAGTACTTC.

The CDR3 sequence is CASSQDLLPGVLSSYNEQFF. The CDR3 DNA sequence: TGCGCCAGCAGCCAAGATCTGCTTCCGGGGGTCCTGAGCTCCTACAATGAGCAGTTCTTC. The V and J genes are TRBV4-1 and TRBJ2-1; TRBD2 might be the D (6 bases). The V end was cut by 0 bases, the J end by 0 bases, with 21 bases between. The CDR3 consists of 20 residues. Per the germline V gene, CDR1 is MGHRA and CDR2 is YSYEKL.

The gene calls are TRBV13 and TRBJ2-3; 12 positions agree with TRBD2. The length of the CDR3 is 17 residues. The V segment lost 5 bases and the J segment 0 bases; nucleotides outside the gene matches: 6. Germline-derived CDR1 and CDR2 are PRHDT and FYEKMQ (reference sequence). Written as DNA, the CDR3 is TGTGCCAGCAGCCCGAGACTAGCGGGGGTTAGCACAGATACGCAGTATTTT. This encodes CASSPRLAGVSTDTQYF.

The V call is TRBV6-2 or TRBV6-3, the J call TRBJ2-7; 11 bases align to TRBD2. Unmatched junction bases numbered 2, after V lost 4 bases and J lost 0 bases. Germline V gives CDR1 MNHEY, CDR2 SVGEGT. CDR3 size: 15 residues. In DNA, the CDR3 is TGTGCCAGCAGTTTACTAGCGGGGGTCTCCTACGAGCAGTACTTC. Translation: CASSLLAGVSYEQYF.

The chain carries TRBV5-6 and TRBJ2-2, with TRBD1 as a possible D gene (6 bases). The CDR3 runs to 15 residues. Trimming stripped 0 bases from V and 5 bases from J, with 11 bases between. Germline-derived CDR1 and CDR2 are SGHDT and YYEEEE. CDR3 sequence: CASSLGGLSTGELFF. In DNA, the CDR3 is TGTGCCAGCAGCTTGGGGGGGCTGAGTACCGGGGAGCTGTTTTTT.

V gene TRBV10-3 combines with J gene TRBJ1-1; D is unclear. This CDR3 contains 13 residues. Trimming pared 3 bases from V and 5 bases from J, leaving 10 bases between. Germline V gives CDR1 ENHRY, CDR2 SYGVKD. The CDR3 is CAISESGETEAFF. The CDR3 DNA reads TGTGCCATCAGTGAATCCGGGGAGACTGAAGCTTTCTTT.